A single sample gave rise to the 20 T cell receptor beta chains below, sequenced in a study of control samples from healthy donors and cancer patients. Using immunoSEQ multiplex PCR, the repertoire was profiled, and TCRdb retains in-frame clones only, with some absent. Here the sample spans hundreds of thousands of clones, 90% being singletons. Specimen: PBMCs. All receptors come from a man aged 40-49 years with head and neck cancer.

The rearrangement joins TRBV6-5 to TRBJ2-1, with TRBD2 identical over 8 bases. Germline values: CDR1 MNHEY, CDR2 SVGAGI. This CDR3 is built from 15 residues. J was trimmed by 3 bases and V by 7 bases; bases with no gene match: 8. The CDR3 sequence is CASTRAGDFYNEQFF. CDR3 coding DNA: TGTGCCAGCACGAGAGCGGGGGACTTCTACAATGAGCAGTTCTTC.

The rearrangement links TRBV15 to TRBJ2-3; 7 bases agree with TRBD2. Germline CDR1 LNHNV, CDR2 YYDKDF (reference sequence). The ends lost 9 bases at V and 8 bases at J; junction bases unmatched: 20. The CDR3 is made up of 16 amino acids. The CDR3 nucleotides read TGTGCCACGCGAGCTCGAAGGAGCGGGGTCGGTGGTACGCAGTATTTT. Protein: CATRARRSGVGGTQYF.

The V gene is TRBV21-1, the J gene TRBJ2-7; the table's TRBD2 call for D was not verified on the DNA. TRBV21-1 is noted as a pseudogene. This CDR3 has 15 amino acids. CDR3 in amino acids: CASNGVAGGRYEQYF. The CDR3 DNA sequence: TGTGCCAGCAATGGGGTAGCGGGAGGCCGCTACGAGCAGTACTTC.

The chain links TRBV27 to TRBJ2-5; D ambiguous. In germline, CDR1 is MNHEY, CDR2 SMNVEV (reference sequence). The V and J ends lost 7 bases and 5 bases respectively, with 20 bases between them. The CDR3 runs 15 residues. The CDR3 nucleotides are TGTGCCAGCACCCACTCCCAAAGCTGGTGGGAGACCCAGTACTTC. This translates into CASTHSQSWWETQYF.

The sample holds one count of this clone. CDR3 DNA: TGTGCCAGCAGCTTAGTGGGGACCCCCTACGAGCAGTACTTC. This translates into CASSLVGTPYEQYF. The chain carries TRBV5-6 and TRBJ2-7; tentatively, D is TRBD1 or TRBD2 (5 bases each). CDR1 is SGHDT and CDR2 is YYEEEE in the germline V gene. Trimming left V 2 bases short and J 2 bases short, with 11 bases between. The CDR3 sequence is 14 residues long.

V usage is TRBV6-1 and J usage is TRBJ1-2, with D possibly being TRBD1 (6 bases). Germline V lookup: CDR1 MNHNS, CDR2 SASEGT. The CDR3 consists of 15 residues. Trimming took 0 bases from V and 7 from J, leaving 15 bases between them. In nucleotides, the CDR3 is TGTGCCAGCAGTGAAGCTGGGGGGGCGTTTGTTGGCTACACCTTC. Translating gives CASSEAGGAFVGYTF.

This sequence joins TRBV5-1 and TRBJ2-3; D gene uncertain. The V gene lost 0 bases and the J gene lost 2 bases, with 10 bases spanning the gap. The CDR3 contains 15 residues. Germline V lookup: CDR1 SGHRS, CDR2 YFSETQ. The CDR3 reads CASSLGNVYTDTQYF. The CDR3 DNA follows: TGCGCCAGCAGCTTGGGCAACGTATACACAGATACGCAGTATTTT. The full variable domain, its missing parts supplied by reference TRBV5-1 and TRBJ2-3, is KAGVTQTPRYLIKTRGQQVTLSCSPISGHRSVSWYQQTPGQGLQFLFEYFSETQRNKGNFPGRFSGRQFSNSRSEMNVSTLELGDSALYLCASSLGNVYTDTQYFGPGTRLTVL.

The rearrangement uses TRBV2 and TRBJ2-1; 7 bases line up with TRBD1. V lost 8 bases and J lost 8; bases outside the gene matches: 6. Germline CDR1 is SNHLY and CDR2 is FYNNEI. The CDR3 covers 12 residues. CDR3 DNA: TGTGCCAGCTGGGCCAGGGGGTATGAGCAGTTCTTC. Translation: CASWARGYEQFF.

The CDR3 here is CASRPPTGTDTQYF. The DNA of the CDR3 is TGTGCCAGCAGGCCCCCGACTGGCACAGATACGCAGTATTTT. J is TRBJ2-3 and V is TRBV6-5; no clear D. Germline CDR1 is MNHEY and CDR2 is SVGAGI. CDR3 length equals 14 residues. V was trimmed by 6 bases and J by 1 base, leaving 11 bases between them.

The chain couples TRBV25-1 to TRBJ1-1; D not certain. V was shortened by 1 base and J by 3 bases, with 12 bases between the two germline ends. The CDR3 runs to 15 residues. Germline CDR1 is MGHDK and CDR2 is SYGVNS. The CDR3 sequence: CASSESVRGDTEAFF. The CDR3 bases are TGTGCCAGCAGTGAATCGGTTCGTGGGGACACTGAAGCTTTCTTT.

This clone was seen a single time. The DNA of the CDR3 is TGTGCCAGCAGCGCGAGGGGTGAACAGCCCCAGCATTTT. This sequence encodes CASSARGEQPQHF. The V gene is TRBV13, the J gene TRBJ1-5; tentative D call: TRBD1 (5 bases). This CDR3 is 13 amino acids long. The V end was cut by 5 bases, the J end by 7 bases, with 12 bases between. CDR1 PRHDT and CDR2 FYEKMQ come from the germline V gene (reference sequence). Combining the CDR3 with reference TRBV13 and TRBJ1-5 gives the whole variable domain AAGVIQSPRHLIKEKRETATLKCYPIPRHDTVYWYQQGPGQDPQFLISFYEKMQSDKGSIPDRFSAQQFSDYHSELNMSSLELGDSALYFCASSARGEQPQHFGDGTRLSIL.

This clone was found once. The CDR3 loop reads CATSDPSSGAFTDTQYF. DNA for the CDR3: TGTGCCACCAGTGACCCATCTAGCGGGGCATTCACAGATACGCAGTATTTT. V is TRBV24-1 and J is TRBJ2-3; TRBD2 aligns across 9 bases. This CDR3 is built from 17 residues. Losses at the gene ends were 4 bases for V and 2 bases for J; bases not matched to a gene: 9. Per the germline V gene, CDR1 is KGHDR and CDR2 is SFDVKD.

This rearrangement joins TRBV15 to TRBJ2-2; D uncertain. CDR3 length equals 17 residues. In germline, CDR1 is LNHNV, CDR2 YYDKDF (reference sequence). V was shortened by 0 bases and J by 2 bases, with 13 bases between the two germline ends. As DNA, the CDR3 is TGTGCCACCAGCAGAGACCTTGAAACGGCCAACACCGGGGAGCTGTTTTTT. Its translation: CATSRDLETANTGELFF.

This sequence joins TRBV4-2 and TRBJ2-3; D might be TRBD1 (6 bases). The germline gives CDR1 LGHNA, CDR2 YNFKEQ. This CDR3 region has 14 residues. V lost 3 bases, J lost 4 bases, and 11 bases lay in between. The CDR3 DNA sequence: TGTGCCAGCAGCCACGATGAGGGGGCAGATACGCAGTATTTT. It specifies CASSHDEGADTQYF.

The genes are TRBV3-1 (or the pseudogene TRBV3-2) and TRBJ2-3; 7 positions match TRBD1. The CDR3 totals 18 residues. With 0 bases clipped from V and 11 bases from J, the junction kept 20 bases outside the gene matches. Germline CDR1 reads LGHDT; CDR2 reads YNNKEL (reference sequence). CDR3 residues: CASSQDLGQTWSSRQQYF. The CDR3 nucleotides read TGTGCCAGCAGCCAAGATCTGGGACAGACCTGGTCCTCTAGACAGCAGTATTTT.

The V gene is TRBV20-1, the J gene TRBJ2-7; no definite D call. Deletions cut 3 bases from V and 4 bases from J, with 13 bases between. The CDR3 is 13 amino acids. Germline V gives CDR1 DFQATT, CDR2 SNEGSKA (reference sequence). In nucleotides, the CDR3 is TGCAGTGCTAGTTGGCAGAATGCGTACGAGCAGTACTTC. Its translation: CSASWQNAYEQYF.

The CDR3 nucleotides are TGTGCCAGCAGCCCGAGCAGGGGACATGAAAAACTGTTTTTT. Translation gives CASSPSRGHEKLFF. The J gene is TRBJ1-4, the V gene TRBV11-1; a weak D match, TRBD1 (6 bases). Trimming removed 5 bases at V and 6 bases at J, with 13 bases between. CDR3 length equals 14 residues. Germline V gene sequence: CDR1 SGHAT, CDR2 FQDESV (reference sequence).

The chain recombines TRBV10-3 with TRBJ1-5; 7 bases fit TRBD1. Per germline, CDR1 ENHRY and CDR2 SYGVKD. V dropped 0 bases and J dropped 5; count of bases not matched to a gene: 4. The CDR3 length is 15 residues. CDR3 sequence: CAISESKGADQPQHF. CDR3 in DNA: TGTGCCATCAGTGAGTCTAAGGGGGCGGATCAGCCCCAGCATTTT.

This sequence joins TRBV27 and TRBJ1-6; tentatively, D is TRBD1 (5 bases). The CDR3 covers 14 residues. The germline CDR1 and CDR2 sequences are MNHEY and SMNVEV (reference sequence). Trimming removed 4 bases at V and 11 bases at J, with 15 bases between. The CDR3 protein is CASSSDQGWTPLHF. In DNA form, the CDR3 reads TGTGCCAGCAGTTCCGATCAGGGTTGGACACCCCTCCACTTT.

CDR3 DNA sequence: TGTGCCAGCAGCTCTAAAGCGGCCCCTTTTAACTATGGCTACACCTTC. Translation gives CASSSKAAPFNYGYTF. V is TRBV7-9 and J is TRBJ1-2, with D unclear. The V gene lost 4 bases and the J gene lost 1 base, with 16 bases spanning the gap. The CDR3 has 16 residues. Germline V gene data show CDR1 as SEHNR and CDR2 as FQNEAQ (reference sequence).